Each of the 24 T cell receptor beta chains below was sequenced from the same sample in a study of blood T cell repertoires in COVID-19. The method was immunoSEQ multiplex PCR; TCRdb's version includes in-frame clones alone and lacks a portion of them. The data hold 150,000 to 200,000 clones, with roughly 86% observed a single time. Material for sequencing was PBMCs or T cells enriched from blood (not recorded which). These receptors came from a woman aged 40 to 50 in a cohort exposed to, infected with or recovered from COVID-19 (not recorded which).

V and J are TRBV25-1 and TRBJ1-1, with D hard to call. Trimming cost V 5 bases and J 7 bases, with 17 bases left between them. Germline V CDR1 and CDR2: MGHDK, SYGVNS. The CDR3 sequence is 14 residues long. The CDR3 loop is CASSRGGIIGEAFF. The CDR3 nucleotides read TGTGCCAGCAGTCGGGGAGGGATCATTGGTGAAGCTTTCTTT.

V gene TRBV19 combines with J gene TRBJ2-7; possibly TRBD2 for D (5 bases). Germline V gene lookup returns CDR1 LNHDA and CDR2 SQIVND (reference sequence). The CDR3 sequence is 15 residues long. V was shortened by 2 bases and J by 2 bases, with 13 bases between the two germline ends. This CDR3 reads CASSITSGATYEQYF. The CDR3 DNA reads as TGTGCCAGTAGTATAACCAGCGGTGCCACCTACGAGCAGTACTTC.

This sequence joins TRBV28 and TRBJ1-5; the D is unclear. The CDR3 is 14 residues long. The germline V and J ends were trimmed by 2 bases and 4 bases, with 9 bases remaining between them. Per the germline V gene, CDR1 is MDHEN and CDR2 is SYDVKM. The CDR3 sequence: CASSLRGSNQPQHF. CDR3 in DNA: TGTGCCAGCAGTTTACGGGGATCGAATCAGCCCCAGCATTTT.

The chain has TRBV19 and TRBJ1-1, with TRBD1 matching 8 bases. This CDR3 is 16 amino acids long. J lost 1 base, V lost 6 bases, and 10 bases had no gene match. Per the germline V gene, CDR1 is LNHDA and CDR2 is SQIVND (reference sequence). CDR3 loop: CASSLGLTGGNTEAFF. Here the CDR3 DNA reads TGTGCCAGTAGCCTCGGGCTCACAGGGGGGAACACTGAAGCTTTCTTT.

The chain recombines TRBV24-1 with TRBJ2-1, with 10 bases aligning to TRBD1. The germline V gene encodes CDR1 KGHDR and CDR2 SFDVKD. The CDR3 has 12 amino acids. J was trimmed by 8 bases and V by 11 bases; bases with no gene match: 5. The CDR3 nucleotides read TGTGCCATCGGACAGGGGGTCCATGAGCAGTTCTTC. Protein: CAIGQGVHEQFF.

The genes are TRBV7-9 and TRBJ2-3, with D unresolved. Trimming took off 0 bases at V and 5 bases at J, with 9 bases between the two ends. The CDR3 loop spans 14 amino acids. CDR1 and CDR2 (germline): SEHNR, FQNEAQ (reference sequence). CDR3 protein: CASSLARRRDTQYF. In DNA form, the CDR3 reads TGTGCCAGCAGCTTAGCCCGTCGGAGAGATACGCAGTATTTT. The full variable domain, with the rest looked up from reference TRBV7-9 and TRBJ2-3, is DTGVSQNPRHKITKRGQNVTFRCDPISEHNRLYWYRQTLGQGPEFLTYFQNEAQLEKSRLLSDRFSAERPKGSFSTLEIQRTEQGDSAMYLCASSLARRRDTQYFGPGTRLTVL.

This clone was observed once. The V call is TRBV7-7, the J call TRBJ1-2; 9 bases map to TRBD1. The CDR3 is 15 residues long. Germline CDR1 SSHAT, CDR2 FNYEAQ (reference sequence). Unmatched junction bases numbered 9, after V lost 4 bases and J lost 6 bases. This chain's CDR3 is CASSYTGGWFNGYTF. The CDR3 region has the DNA TGTGCCAGCAGCTATACAGGGGGCTGGTTTAATGGCTACACCTTC.

V usage is TRBV5-1 and J usage is TRBJ2-7, with a weak D call TRBD2 (5 bases). V was trimmed by 2 bases and J by 5 bases, leaving 5 bases between them. CDR1 and CDR2 from the germline V gene are SGHRS and YFSETQ. This CDR3 comprises 11 residues. CDR3 nucleotides: TGCGCCAGCAGCTTCGGGAACGAGCAGTACTTC. This codes for CASSFGNEQYF.

V gene TRBV3-1 (or the pseudogene TRBV3-2) combines with J gene TRBJ2-7, with D tentatively TRBD2 (7 bases). In germline, CDR1 is LGHDT, CDR2 YNNKEL (reference sequence). V was pared by 4 bases and J by 6 bases, with 19 bases between. The CDR3 is 15 residues long. The CDR3 reads CASSLRRGGGGEQYF. The CDR3 DNA follows: TGTGCCAGCAGCCTTCGTCGAGGGGGGGGAGGCGAGCAGTACTTC.

The chain has TRBV19 and TRBJ1-5; 7 nucleotides match TRBD1. J was trimmed by 4 bases and V by 4 bases; bases with no gene match: 7. This CDR3 contains 15 residues. Germline V CDR1 and CDR2: LNHDA, SQIVND (reference sequence). CDR3: CASSRTPGQNQPQHF. Here the CDR3 DNA reads TGTGCCAGTAGTAGAACACCGGGACAGAATCAGCCCCAGCATTTT.

The chain employs TRBV13 and TRBJ2-3; the D gene is possibly TRBD2 (6 bases). This CDR3 is 14 amino acids long. Germline CDR1 reads PRHDT; CDR2 reads FYEKMQ (reference sequence). Trimming shortened V by 5 bases and J by 5 bases, and 14 bases separated the two germline ends. This chain's CDR3 is CASSLGTRQDTQYF. The CDR3 nucleotides read TGTGCCAGCAGCCTCGGGACTCGGCAAGATACGCAGTATTTT.

The V and J genes are TRBV6-5 and TRBJ2-1; D not resolved. V lost 5 bases and J 7 bases, leaving 12 bases between the germline ends. The germline V gene has CDR1 MNHEY and CDR2 SVGAGI. This CDR3 region has 13 residues. The DNA for the CDR3 is TGTGCCAGCAGTCTCACCTACCGAAATGAGCAGTTCTTC. Its translation is CASSLTYRNEQFF.

The V call is TRBV4-3, the J call TRBJ1-1, with 7 bases identical to TRBD1. CDR1 and CDR2 (germline): LGHNA, YSLEER. Trimming removed 6 bases from V and 0 bases from J; junction bases left unmatched: 10. The CDR3 contains 16 residues. In nucleotides, the CDR3 is TGCGCCAGCAGGACGGGAACAGGGGACATGAACACTGAAGCTTTCTTT. Encoded protein: CASRTGTGDMNTEAFF.

This chain links TRBV5-6 with TRBJ1-4, with TRBD1 matching over 10 bases. The germline V gene has CDR1 SGHDT and CDR2 YYEEEE. The CDR3 runs 18 residues. V lost 4 bases to trimming and J lost 1 base; unmatched junction nucleotides: 10. CDR3 amino acids: CASSPTGDRGETNEKLFF. CDR3 DNA sequence: TGTGCCAGCAGCCCAACAGGGGACAGGGGAGAAACTAATGAAAAACTGTTTTTT.

The chain employs TRBV2 and TRBJ2-7; TRBD1 matches 9 bases. V dropped 6 bases and J dropped 2; count of bases not matched to a gene: 5. Germline CDR1 reads SNHLY; CDR2 reads FYNNEI. This CDR3 has 14 residues. The CDR3 region has the DNA TGTGCCAGCAGGATCGACAGGGGGACCTACGAGCAGTACTTC. Protein sequence: CASRIDRGTYEQYF.

CDR3 in amino acids: CASSLVGTGHSPLHF. CDR3 sequence (DNA): TGTGCCAGCAGCCTTGTAGGGACAGGGCATTCACCCCTCCACTTT. The chain recombines TRBV13 with TRBJ1-6; the match to TRBD1 covers 9 bases. There are 15 residues in the CDR3. Germline V gives CDR1 PRHDT, CDR2 FYEKMQ (reference sequence). V lost 5 bases and J lost 8; bases outside the gene matches: 7.

The V and J genes are TRBV18 and TRBJ1-5, with TRBD1 as a possible D gene (5 bases). Between the trimmed V and J ends, which lost 2 bases and 1 base, there was a span of 12 bases. The CDR3 totals 16 residues. Germline CDR1 KGHSH, CDR2 LQKENI. Written as DNA, the CDR3 is TGTGCCAGCTCACCAGCAGGGTTGAGGAGCAATCAGCCCCAGCATTTT. This codes for CASSPAGLRSNQPQHF. The full variable domain, with the rest looked up from reference TRBV18 and TRBJ1-5, is NAGVMQNPRHLVRRRGQEARLRCSPMKGHSHVYWYRQLPEEGLKFMVYLQKENIIDESGMPKERFSAEFPKEGPSILRIQQVVRGDSAAYFCASSPAGLRSNQPQHFGDGTRLSIL.

The rearrangement joins TRBV14 to TRBJ1-5; 9 bases agree with TRBD1. Unmatched junction bases numbered 6, after V lost 2 bases and J lost 10 bases. Germline CDR1 is SGHDN and CDR2 is FVKESK. This CDR3 contains 14 residues. CDR3 loop: CASSQWGQGQPQHF. CDR3 DNA sequence: TGTGCCAGCAGCCAATGGGGACAGGGTCAACCCCAGCATTTT. The variable domain in full, completed from reference TRBV14 and TRBJ1-5, reads EAGVTQFPSHSVIEKGQTVTLRCDPISGHDNLYWYRRVMGKEIKFLLHFVKESKQDESGMPNNRFLAERTGGTYSTLKVQPAELEDSGVYFCASSQWGQGQPQHFGDGTRLSIL.

This chain joins TRBV11-2 and TRBJ2-7, with 10 bases aligning to TRBD2. The trim removed 5 bases at V and 4 bases at J, leaving 8 bases unmatched. Germline CDR1 SGHAT, CDR2 FQNNGV. The CDR3 runs 15 residues. The CDR3 DNA follows: TGTGCCAGCAGCGCTGGACTAGCGGCAGTGTACGAGCAGTACTTC. It codes for CASSAGLAAVYEQYF. The whole variable domain, filled in from reference TRBV11-2 and TRBJ2-7, reads EAGVAQSPRYKIIEKRQSVAFWCNPISGHATLYWYQQILGQGPKLLIQFQNNGVVDDSQLPKDRFSAERLKGVDSTLKIQPAKLEDSAVYLCASSAGLAAVYEQYFGPGTRLTVT.

CDR3 sequence: CASSQTGGSYNEQFF. The CDR3 region has the DNA TGCGCCAGCAGCCAAACAGGGGGTAGCTACAATGAGCAGTTCTTC. This chain links TRBV4-1 with TRBJ2-1; 8 bases align to TRBD1. The CDR3 runs 15 residues. V lost 2 bases to trimming and J lost 3 bases; unmatched junction nucleotides: 3. CDR1 and CDR2 (germline): MGHRA, YSYEKL.

The genes are TRBV3-1 (or the pseudogene TRBV3-2) and TRBJ2-1, with 8 bases matching TRBD2. The J segment lost 4 bases and the V segment lost 0 bases, leaving 8 bases of the junction unmatched. Germline lookup yields CDR1 LGHDT and CDR2 YNNKEL (reference sequence). This CDR3 has 17 residues. This CDR3 is CASSQDPGGGIYNEQFF. The CDR3 nucleotides are TGTGCCAGCAGCCAAGATCCGGGGGGGGGCATATACAATGAGCAGTTCTTC.

The chain couples TRBV9 to TRBJ2-4, with TRBD1 matching over 10 bases. The CDR3 totals 16 residues. Trimming took 4 bases from V and 1 from J; bases not matched to a gene: 5. In germline, CDR1 is SGDLS, CDR2 YYNGEE. The CDR3 DNA is TGTGCCAGCAGCCCCCGACAGGGGGCGGCCAAAAACATTCAGTACTTC. Its translation is CASSPRQGAAKNIQYF.

The CDR3 region is CASSLGQGIRSTDTQYF. The CDR3 coding sequence is TGTGCCAGCAGTTTGGGGCAGGGTATCCGTAGCACAGATACGCAGTATTTT. The rearrangement joins TRBV28 to TRBJ2-3; tentatively, D is TRBD1 (5 bases). V lost 3 bases, J lost 0 bases, and 16 bases lay in between. The CDR3 contains 17 residues. CDR1 is MDHEN, CDR2 SYDVKM, per germline.

The rearrangement links TRBV11-2 to TRBJ1-2; 8 bases are a match to TRBD1. This CDR3 has 14 amino acids. The germline CDR1 and CDR2 sequences are SGHAT and FQNNGV. Losses at the gene ends were 5 bases for V and 8 bases for J; bases not matched to a gene: 10. The CDR3 bases are TGTGCCAGCAGCCGTACGACAGGGGTTGAGGGCTACACCTTC. The encoded protein is CASSRTTGVEGYTF.